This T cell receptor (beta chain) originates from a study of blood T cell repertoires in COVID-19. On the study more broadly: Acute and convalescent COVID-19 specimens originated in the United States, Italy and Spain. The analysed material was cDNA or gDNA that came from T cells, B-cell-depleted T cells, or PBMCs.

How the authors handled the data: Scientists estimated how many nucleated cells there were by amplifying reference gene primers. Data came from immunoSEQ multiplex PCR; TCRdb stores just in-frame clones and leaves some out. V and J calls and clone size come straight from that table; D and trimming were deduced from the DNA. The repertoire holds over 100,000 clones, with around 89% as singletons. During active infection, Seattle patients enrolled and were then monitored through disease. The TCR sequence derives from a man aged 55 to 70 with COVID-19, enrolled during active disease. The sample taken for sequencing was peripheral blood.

CDR3 loop: CASSLMGGGGTEAFF. Here the CDR3 DNA reads TGTGCCAGCAGCTTAATGGGAGGGGGTGGAACTGAAGCTTTCTTT. This chain connects TRBV7-3 to TRBJ1-1, with D tentatively TRBD1 (6 bases). The V end lost 1 base, the J end lost 5 bases, and 14 bases lay between the germline ends. CDR1 and CDR2 (germline): SGHTA, FQGTGA. This CDR3 has 15 residues.